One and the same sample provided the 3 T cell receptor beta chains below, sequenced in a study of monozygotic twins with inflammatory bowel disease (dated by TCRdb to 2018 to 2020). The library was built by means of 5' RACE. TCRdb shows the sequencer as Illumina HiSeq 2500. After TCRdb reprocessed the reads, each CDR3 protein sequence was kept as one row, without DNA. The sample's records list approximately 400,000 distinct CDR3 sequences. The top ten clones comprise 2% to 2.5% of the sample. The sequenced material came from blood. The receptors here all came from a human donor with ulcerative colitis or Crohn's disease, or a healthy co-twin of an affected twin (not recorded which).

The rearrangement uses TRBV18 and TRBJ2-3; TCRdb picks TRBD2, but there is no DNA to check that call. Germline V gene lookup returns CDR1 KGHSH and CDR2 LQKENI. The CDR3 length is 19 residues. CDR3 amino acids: CASSPLPAASVLGTDTQYF.

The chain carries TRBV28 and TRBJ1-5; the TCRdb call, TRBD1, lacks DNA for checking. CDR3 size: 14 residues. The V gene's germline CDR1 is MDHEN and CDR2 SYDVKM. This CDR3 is CASRFNRDNQPQHF. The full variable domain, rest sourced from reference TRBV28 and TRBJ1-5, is DVKVTQSSRYLVKRTGEKVFLECVQDMDHENMFWYRQDPGLGLRLIYFSYDVKMKEKGDIPEGYSVSREKKERFSLILESASTNQTSMYLCASRFNRDNQPQHFGDGTRLSIL.

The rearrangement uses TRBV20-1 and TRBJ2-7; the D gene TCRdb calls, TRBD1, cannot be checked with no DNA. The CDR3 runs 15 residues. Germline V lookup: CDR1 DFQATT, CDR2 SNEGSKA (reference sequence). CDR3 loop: CSARPISSGAGEQYF.